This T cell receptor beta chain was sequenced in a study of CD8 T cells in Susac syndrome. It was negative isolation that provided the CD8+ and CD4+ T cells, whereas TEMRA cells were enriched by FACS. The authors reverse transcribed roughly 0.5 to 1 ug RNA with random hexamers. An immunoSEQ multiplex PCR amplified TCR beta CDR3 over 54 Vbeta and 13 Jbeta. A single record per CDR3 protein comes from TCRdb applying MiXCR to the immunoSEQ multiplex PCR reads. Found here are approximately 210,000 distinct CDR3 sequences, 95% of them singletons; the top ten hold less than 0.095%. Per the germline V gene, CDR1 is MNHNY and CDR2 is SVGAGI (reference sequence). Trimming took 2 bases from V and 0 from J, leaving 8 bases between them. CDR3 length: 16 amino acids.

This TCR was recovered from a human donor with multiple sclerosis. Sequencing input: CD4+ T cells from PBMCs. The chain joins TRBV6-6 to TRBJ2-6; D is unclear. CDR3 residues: CASSYGGGSGANVLTF. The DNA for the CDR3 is TGTGCCAGCAGTTACGGTGGCGGCTCTGGGGCCAACGTCCTGACTTTC.